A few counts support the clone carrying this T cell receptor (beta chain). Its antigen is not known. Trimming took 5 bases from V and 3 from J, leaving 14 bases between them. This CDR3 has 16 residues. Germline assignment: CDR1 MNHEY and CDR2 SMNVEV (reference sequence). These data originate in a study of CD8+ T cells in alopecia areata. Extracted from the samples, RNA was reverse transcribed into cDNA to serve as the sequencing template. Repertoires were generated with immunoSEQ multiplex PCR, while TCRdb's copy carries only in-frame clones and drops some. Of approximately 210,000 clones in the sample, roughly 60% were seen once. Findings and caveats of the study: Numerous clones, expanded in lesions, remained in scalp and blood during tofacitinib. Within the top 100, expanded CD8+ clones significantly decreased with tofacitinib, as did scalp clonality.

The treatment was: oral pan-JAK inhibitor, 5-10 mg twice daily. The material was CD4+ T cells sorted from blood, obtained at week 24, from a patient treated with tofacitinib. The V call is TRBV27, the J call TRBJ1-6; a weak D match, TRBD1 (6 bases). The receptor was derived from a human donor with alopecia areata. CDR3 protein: CASSPTDRHYNSPLHF. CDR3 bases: TGTGCCAGCAGTCCGACGGACAGACACTATAATTCACCCCTCCACTTT.